These 27 T cell receptor beta chains were all obtained from the same sample, sequenced in a study of blood T cell repertoires in COVID-19. Data came from immunoSEQ multiplex PCR; TCRdb stores just in-frame clones and leaves some out. The sample records around 80,000 clones, 80% being singletons. The sample consisted of peripheral blood. All receptors come from a woman in her 70s with acute or convalescent COVID-19.

The V and J genes are TRBV7-9 and TRBJ1-1; D unclear. The V gene's germline CDR1 is SEHNR and CDR2 FQNEAQ (reference sequence). This CDR3 comprises 13 residues. Trimming took off 3 bases at V and 6 bases at J, with 11 bases between the two ends. The CDR3 nucleotides are TGTGCCAGCAGCTTCTACGAGGTCCCTGAAGCTTTCTTT. It codes for CASSFYEVPEAFF.

This clone has only a few counts. This rearrangement joins TRBV6-5 to TRBJ2-1; 10 bases map to TRBD1. The germline V gene has CDR1 MNHEY and CDR2 SVGAGI. The J segment lost 8 bases and the V segment lost 4 bases, leaving 11 bases of the junction unmatched. The CDR3 is 16 amino acids. The CDR3 loop reads CASSSTGGTGEHEQFF. In DNA, the CDR3 is TGTGCCAGCAGTTCCACCGGCGGGACAGGGGAACATGAGCAGTTCTTC.

The chain combines TRBV18 with TRBJ1-2; TRBD1 matches 7 bases. CDR3 length: 16 residues. J gave up 2 bases and V 0 bases, and 6 bases lay outside the gene matches. The V gene's germline CDR1 is KGHSH and CDR2 LQKENI. Here the CDR3 DNA reads TGTGCCAGCTCACCACCTGGCATACAGGGGAACTATGGCTACACCTTC. Its translation: CASSPPGIQGNYGYTF.

This CDR3 is CASSPRDTSNQPQHF. The CDR3 nucleotides are TGTGCCAGCTCACCCCGGGACACTAGCAATCAGCCCCAGCATTTT. This chain links TRBV18 with TRBJ1-5, with D possibly TRBD1 on 6 matching bases. Trimming left V 3 bases short and J 0 bases short, with 9 bases between. Germline V gene data show CDR1 as KGHSH and CDR2 as LQKENI. The CDR3 runs 15 residues.

The chain couples TRBV11-3 to TRBJ2-2, with D perhaps TRBD1 (5 bases). Trimming took 1 base from V and 4 from J, leaving 10 bases between them. The CDR3 covers 15 residues. Germline V gene lookup returns CDR1 SGHNT and CDR2 YENEEA. CDR3 amino acids: CASSLGGSGTGELFF. CDR3 DNA sequence: TGTGCCAGCAGCTTAGGGGGCTCGGGCACCGGGGAGCTGTTTTTT.

V usage is TRBV19 and J usage is TRBJ1-3; weak D call: TRBD1 (6 bases). Germline V lookup: CDR1 LNHDA, CDR2 SQIVND (reference sequence). There are 13 residues in the CDR3. V was cut by 7 bases and J by 2 bases, with 9 bases left in between. CDR3 region: CASTRQAGNTIYF. Here the CDR3 DNA reads TGTGCCAGTACCAGACAGGCTGGAAACACCATATATTTT.

J is TRBJ1-1 and V is TRBV27, with 8 positions matching TRBD1. Losses at the gene ends were 5 bases for V and 8 bases for J; bases not matched to a gene: 7. In germline, CDR1 is MNHEY, CDR2 SMNVEV (reference sequence). The CDR3 totals 13 residues. CDR3 nucleotides: TGTGCCAGCAGTCCCGGACAGGGAATGGAAGCTTTCTTT. Amino acids: CASSPGQGMEAFF.

The CDR3 sequence is CASSDNRDTYEQYF. The CDR3 bases are TGTGCCAGCAGCGATAACCGGGACACCTACGAGCAGTACTTC. The chain has TRBV6-5 and TRBJ2-7; TRBD1 might be the D (6 bases). In germline, CDR1 is MNHEY, CDR2 SVGAGI. Trimming took 6 bases from V and 2 from J, leaving 14 bases between them. The CDR3 covers 14 residues.

This chain connects TRBV2 to TRBJ1-5, with 7 bases lining up with TRBD1. CDR3 length: 14 amino acids. The germline V gene has CDR1 SNHLY and CDR2 FYNNEI. The J segment lost 3 bases and the V segment lost 5 bases, leaving 4 bases of the junction unmatched. CDR3: CASSPRGTNQPQHF. The CDR3 coding sequence is TGTGCCAGCAGTCCCAGGGGGACCAATCAGCCCCAGCATTTT.

This chain uses TRBV19 with TRBJ1-3, with TRBD1 identical over 10 bases. V shed 9 bases, J shed 7 bases, and the junction held 6 bases outside the gene matches. This CDR3 comprises 13 residues. CDR1 LNHDA and CDR2 SQIVND come from the germline V gene (reference sequence). CDR3 DNA: TGTGCCAGGCAAGACAGGGGGCCGAACACCATATATTTT. Its protein product is CARQDRGPNTIYF.

Comments on this clone: Relative to the germline gene, one junction end is altered; a read error may explain this. The chain has TRBV15 and TRBJ2-1, with TRBD2 matching over 9 bases. The CDR3 runs 18 residues. The germline V gene encodes CDR1 LNHNV and CDR2 YYDKDF (reference sequence). The CDR3 DNA follows: TGTGCCATCAGCAGCGTACTCCCCCGCGGGGGGGCCTACAATGAGCAGTTCTTC. It is translated as CAISSVLPRGGAYNEQFF.

This chain links TRBV7-9 with TRBJ1-4; D not resolved. The germline CDR1 and CDR2 sequences are SEHNR and FQNEAQ (reference sequence). The CDR3 is 12 amino acids. V was cut by 1 base and J by 8 bases, with 5 bases left in between. The CDR3 sequence: CASSLVEEKLFF. The CDR3 bases are TGTGCCAGCAGCTTAGTAGAGGAAAAACTGTTTTTT.

This rearrangement joins TRBV9 to TRBJ2-7; TRBD2 might be the D (5 bases). Trimming removed 0 bases at V and 6 bases at J, with 16 bases between. The CDR3 is 15 residues long. Germline CDR1 reads SGDLS; CDR2 reads YYNGEE. The CDR3 is CASSVDLWEKGEQYF. The DNA for the CDR3 is TGTGCCAGCAGCGTAGATCTTTGGGAGAAGGGCGAGCAGTACTTC.

This clone has more than one count but fewer than ten. The chain carries TRBV18 and TRBJ2-1; D is unclear. The ends were cut back, 0 bases at V and 3 bases at J, with 9 bases in the middle. Looked up from germline, CDR1 is KGHSH and CDR2 is LQKENI. The CDR3 is 15 residues long. CDR3: CASSPPLIFYNEQFF. CDR3 nucleotide sequence: TGTGCCAGCTCACCACCTTTAATATTCTACAATGAGCAGTTCTTC. Full variable domain (missing parts from reference TRBV18 and TRBJ2-1): NAGVMQNPRHLVRRRGQEARLRCSPMKGHSHVYWYRQLPEEGLKFMVYLQKENIIDESGMPKERFSAEFPKEGPSILRIQQVVRGDSAAYFCASSPPLIFYNEQFFGPGTRLTVL.

The chain couples TRBV9 to TRBJ2-5; a weak D match, TRBD2 (6 bases). The CDR3 sequence is 15 residues long. The V end was cut by 4 bases, the J end by 1 base, with 14 bases between. Germline V gene data show CDR1 as SGDLS and CDR2 as YYNGEE. The CDR3: CASSSGSGVQETQYF. The CDR3 DNA sequence: TGTGCCAGCAGCAGCGGATCGGGGGTCCAAGAGACCCAGTACTTC.

The chain carries TRBV25-1 and TRBJ2-1, with D possibly TRBD2 on 7 matching bases. V lost 7 bases and J lost 10, with 23 bases in between. The CDR3 has 15 amino acids. Germline values: CDR1 MGHDK, CDR2 SYGVNS. Written as DNA, the CDR3 is TGTGCCAGCACATTTGGGCGGATTAAGGGGGGGGAGCAGTTCTTC. It yields the protein CASTFGRIKGGEQFF.

This clone has a single count. The chain uses TRBV7-6 and TRBJ2-2; 15 bases match TRBD2. CDR3 length: 18 amino acids. J lost 6 bases, V lost 2 bases, and 7 bases had no gene match. CDR1 is SGHVS, CDR2 FNYEAQ, per germline. CDR3 sequence: CASSLRTSGGAVPGELFF. The CDR3, as DNA: TGTGCCAGCAGCTTAAGGACTAGCGGGGGGGCGGTCCCCGGGGAGCTGTTTTTT.

The J gene is TRBJ1-1, the V gene TRBV7-2; the D gene is possibly TRBD1 (6 bases). Trimming left V 1 base short and J 0 bases short, with 9 bases between. Per germline, CDR1 SGHTA and CDR2 FQGNSA. CDR3 length equals 15 residues. CDR3: CASSLVGGMNTEAFF. DNA of the CDR3: TGTGCCAGCAGCTTAGTTGGGGGCATGAACACTGAAGCTTTCTTT.

The chain uses TRBV19 and TRBJ1-2, with D possibly being TRBD1 (5 bases). Germline V gene lookup returns CDR1 LNHDA and CDR2 SQIVND (reference sequence). The CDR3 is made up of 13 amino acids. The V gene lost 3 bases and the J gene lost 4 bases, with 9 bases spanning the gap. The CDR3 loop reads CASSIRQGYGYTF. The CDR3 DNA reads TGTGCCAGTAGTATTAGGCAGGGCTATGGCTACACCTTC.

The chain links TRBV4-1 to TRBJ1-6; TRBD1 aligns across 8 bases. Germline values: CDR1 MGHRA, CDR2 YSYEKL. The CDR3 is 15 amino acids. V dropped 1 base and J dropped 10; count of bases not matched to a gene: 6. The CDR3 here is CASSQVQGASSPLHF. The CDR3 nucleotides are TGCGCCAGCAGCCAAGTGCAGGGGGCAAGCTCACCCCTCCACTTT.

CDR3 amino acids: CASSLNTEAFF. DNA of the CDR3: TGTGCCAGCAGCCTAAACACTGAAGCTTTCTTT. This chain links TRBV3-1 (or the pseudogene TRBV3-2) with TRBJ1-1; D not resolved. In germline, CDR1 is LGHDT, CDR2 YNNKEL (reference sequence). CDR3 length: 11 amino acids. Trimming shortened V by 4 bases and J by 2 bases, and 2 bases separated the two germline ends.

The chain uses TRBV7-8 and TRBJ1-1, with TRBD1 matching over 7 bases. V shed 4 bases and J 8 bases; nucleotides not matched to a gene: 4. Looked up from germline, CDR1 is SGHVS and CDR2 is FQNEAQ. The CDR3 covers 12 residues. DNA of the CDR3: TGTGCCAGCAGCTACGGGGACAGCGAAGCTTTCTTT. It is translated as CASSYGDSEAFF.

The chain couples TRBV7-2 to TRBJ2-1; 16 bases are a match to TRBD2. V was clipped by 1 base and J by 4 bases; unmatched bases: 4. CDR1 and CDR2 from the germline V gene are SGHTA and FQGNSA. The CDR3 sequence is 18 residues long. The CDR3 nucleotides are TGTGCCAGCAGCTTAGTGGGACTAGCGGGGGGGCCTTACAATGAGCAGTTCTTC. This sequence encodes CASSLVGLAGGPYNEQFF.

In DNA, the CDR3 is TGCAGCGTTGGACAGGGGTCAGGAACTGAAGCTTTCTTT. Translated, it gives CSVGQGSGTEAFF. V and J are TRBV29-1 and TRBJ1-1, with TRBD1 matching over 8 bases. The V gene end was trimmed by 4 bases and the J gene end by 5 bases; junction bases not matched to a gene: 6. The CDR3 runs 13 residues. Looked up from germline, CDR1 is SQVTM and CDR2 is ANQGSEA.

V usage is TRBV7-9 and J usage is TRBJ1-2; tentative D call: TRBD1 (6 bases). Trimming cost V 3 bases and J 5 bases, with 7 bases left between them. This CDR3 has 12 amino acids. Germline V CDR1 and CDR2: SEHNR, FQNEAQ (reference sequence). CDR3 coding DNA: TGTGCCAGCAGCTTTACAGGGTATGGCTACACCTTC. It codes for CASSFTGYGYTF.

This clone was picked up a small number of times. The chain carries TRBV4-1 and TRBJ2-3; perhaps TRBD2 as D (7 bases). The CDR3 has 16 residues. CDR1 is MGHRA, CDR2 YSYEKL, per germline. Trimming stripped 1 base from V and 6 bases from J, with 17 bases between. Here the CDR3 reads CASSQVRTGGPDTQYF. As DNA, the CDR3 is TGCGCCAGCAGCCAAGTCAGAACGGGGGGCCCTGATACGCAGTATTTT.

J is TRBJ2-3 and V is TRBV11-2, with 10 bases lining up with TRBD2. Per the germline V gene, CDR1 is SGHAT and CDR2 is FQNNGV. The CDR3 is 16 amino acids. The trim removed 8 bases at V and 3 bases at J, leaving 11 bases unmatched. CDR3 protein: CASSRGAGGLTDTQYF. For the CDR3, the DNA is TGTGCCAGCTCAAGGGGAGCGGGGGGGTTAACAGATACGCAGTATTTT.